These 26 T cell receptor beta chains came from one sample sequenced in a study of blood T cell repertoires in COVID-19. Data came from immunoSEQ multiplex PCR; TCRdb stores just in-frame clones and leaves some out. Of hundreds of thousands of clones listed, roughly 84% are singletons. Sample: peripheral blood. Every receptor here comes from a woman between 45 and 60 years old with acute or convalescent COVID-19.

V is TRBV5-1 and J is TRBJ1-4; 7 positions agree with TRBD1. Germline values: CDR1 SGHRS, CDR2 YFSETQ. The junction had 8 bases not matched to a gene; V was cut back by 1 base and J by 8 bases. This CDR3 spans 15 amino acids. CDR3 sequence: CASSLRGLEREKLFF. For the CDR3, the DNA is TGCGCCAGCAGCTTGAGGGGGCTAGAAAGGGAAAAACTGTTTTTT.

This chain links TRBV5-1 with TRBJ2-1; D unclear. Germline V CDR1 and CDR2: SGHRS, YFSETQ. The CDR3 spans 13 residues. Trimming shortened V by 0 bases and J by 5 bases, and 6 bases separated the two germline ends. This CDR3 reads CASSLDINNEQFF. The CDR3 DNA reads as TGCGCCAGCAGCTTGGATATTAACAATGAGCAGTTCTTC.

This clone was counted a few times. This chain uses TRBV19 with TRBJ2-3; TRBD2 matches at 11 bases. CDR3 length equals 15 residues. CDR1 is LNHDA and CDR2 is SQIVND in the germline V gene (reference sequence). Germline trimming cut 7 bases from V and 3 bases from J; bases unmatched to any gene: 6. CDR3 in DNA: TGTGCCAGTAACACGGGACTAGCGGCTACAGATACGCAGTATTTT. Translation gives CASNTGLAATDTQYF.

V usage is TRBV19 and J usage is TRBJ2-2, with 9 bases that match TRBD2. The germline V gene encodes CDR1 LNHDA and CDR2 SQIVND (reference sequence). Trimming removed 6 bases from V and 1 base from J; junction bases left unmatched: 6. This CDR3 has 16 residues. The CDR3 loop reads CASRERGAGNTGELFF. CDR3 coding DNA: TGTGCCAGTAGGGAGCGGGGGGCCGGGAACACCGGGGAGCTGTTTTTT. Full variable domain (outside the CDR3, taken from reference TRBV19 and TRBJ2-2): DGGITQSPKYLFRKEGQNVTLSCEQNLNHDAMYWYRQDPGQGLRLIYYSQIVNDFQKGDIAEGYSVSREKKESFPLTVTSAQKNPTAFYLCASRERGAGNTGELFFGEGSRLTVL.

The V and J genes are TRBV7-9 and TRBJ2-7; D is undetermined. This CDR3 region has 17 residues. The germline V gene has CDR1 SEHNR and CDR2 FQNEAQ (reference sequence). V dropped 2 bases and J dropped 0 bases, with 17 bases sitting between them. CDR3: CASSLSVGLDFSYEQYF. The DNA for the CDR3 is TGTGCCAGCAGCTTAAGTGTCGGCCTAGACTTCTCCTACGAGCAGTACTTC.

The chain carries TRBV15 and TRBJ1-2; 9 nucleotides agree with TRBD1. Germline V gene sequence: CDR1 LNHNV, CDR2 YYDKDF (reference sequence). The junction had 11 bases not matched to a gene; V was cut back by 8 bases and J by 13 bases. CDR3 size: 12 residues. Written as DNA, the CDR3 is TGTGCCACCGGTCCGCGGGACAGGGTTTCCACCTTC. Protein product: CATGPRDRVSTF.

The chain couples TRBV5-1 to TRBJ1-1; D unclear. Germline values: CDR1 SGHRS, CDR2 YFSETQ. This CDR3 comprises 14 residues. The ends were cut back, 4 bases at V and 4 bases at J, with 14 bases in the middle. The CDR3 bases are TGCGCCAGCAGCGTACGAGTATCGGGCACTGAAGCTTTCTTT. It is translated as CASSVRVSGTEAFF.

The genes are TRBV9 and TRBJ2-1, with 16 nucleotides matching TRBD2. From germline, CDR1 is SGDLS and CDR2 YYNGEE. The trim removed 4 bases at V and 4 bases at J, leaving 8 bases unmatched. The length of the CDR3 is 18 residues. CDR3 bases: TGTGCCAGCAGCCCCGAAGTGGGACTAGCGGGGGGGTACAATGAGCAGTTCTTC. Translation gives CASSPEVGLAGGYNEQFF.

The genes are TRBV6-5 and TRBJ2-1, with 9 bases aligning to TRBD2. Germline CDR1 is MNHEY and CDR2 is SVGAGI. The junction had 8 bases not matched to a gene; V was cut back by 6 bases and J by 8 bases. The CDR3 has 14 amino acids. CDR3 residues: CASRPSGRRDEQFF. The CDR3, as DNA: TGTGCCAGCAGACCGAGCGGGAGGCGAGATGAGCAGTTCTTC.

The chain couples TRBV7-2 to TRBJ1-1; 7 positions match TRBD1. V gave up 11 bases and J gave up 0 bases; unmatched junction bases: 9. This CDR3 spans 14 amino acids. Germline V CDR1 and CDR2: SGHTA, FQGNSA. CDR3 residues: CAAGGKIVNTEAFF. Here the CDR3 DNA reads TGTGCCGCAGGGGGAAAGATTGTGAACACTGAAGCTTTCTTT.

The CDR3 sequence: CASSKRGYQYF. In DNA, the CDR3 is TGTGCCAGCAGTAAACGCGGGTACCAGTACTTC. This chain joins TRBV6-2 or TRBV6-3 and TRBJ2-5; tentatively, D is TRBD2 (5 bases). The CDR3 runs to 11 residues. Germline V gene sequence: CDR1 MNHEY, CDR2 SVGEGT. V gave up 5 bases and J gave up 10 bases, with 11 bases separating them.

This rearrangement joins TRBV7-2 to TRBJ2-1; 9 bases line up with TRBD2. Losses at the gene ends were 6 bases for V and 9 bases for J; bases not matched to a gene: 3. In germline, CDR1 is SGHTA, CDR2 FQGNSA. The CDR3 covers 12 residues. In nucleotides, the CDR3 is TGTGCCAGCAGGTCACTAGCGGGTGAGCAGTTCTTC. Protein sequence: CASRSLAGEQFF. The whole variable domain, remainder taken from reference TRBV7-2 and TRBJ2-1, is GAGVSQSPSNKVTEKGKDVELRCDPISGHTALYWYRQSLGQGLEFLIYFQGNSAPDKSGLPSDRFSAERTGGSVSTLTIQRTQQEDSAVYLCASRSLAGEQFFGPGTRLTVL.

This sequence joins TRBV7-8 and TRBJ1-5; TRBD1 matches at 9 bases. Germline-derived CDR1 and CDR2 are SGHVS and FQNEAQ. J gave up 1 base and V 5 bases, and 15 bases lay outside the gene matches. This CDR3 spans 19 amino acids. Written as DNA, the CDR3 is TGTGCCAGCAGCACTACACCCGGGACAGGGAGGGTGAGCAATCAGCCCCAGCATTTT. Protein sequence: CASSTTPGTGRVSNQPQHF.

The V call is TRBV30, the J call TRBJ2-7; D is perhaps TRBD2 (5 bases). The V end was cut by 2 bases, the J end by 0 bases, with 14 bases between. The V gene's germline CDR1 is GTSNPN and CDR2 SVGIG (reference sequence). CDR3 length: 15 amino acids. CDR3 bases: TGTGCCTGGAGTCTTTACGGGATAGGCTCCTACGAGCAGTACTTC. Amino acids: CAWSLYGIGSYEQYF.

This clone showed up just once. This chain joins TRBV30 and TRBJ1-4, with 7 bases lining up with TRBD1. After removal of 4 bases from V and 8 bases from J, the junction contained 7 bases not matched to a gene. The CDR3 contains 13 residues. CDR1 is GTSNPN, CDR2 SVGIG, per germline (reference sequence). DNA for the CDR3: TGTGCCTGGAAAGGGCAGGGGGTCGAAAAACTGTTTTTT. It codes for CAWKGQGVEKLFF.

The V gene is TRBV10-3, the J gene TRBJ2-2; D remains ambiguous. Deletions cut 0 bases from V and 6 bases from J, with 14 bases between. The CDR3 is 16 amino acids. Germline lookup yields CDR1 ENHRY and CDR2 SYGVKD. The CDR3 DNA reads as TGTGCCATCAGTGAGTCCGATCGCTACGCCGCCGGGGAGCTGTTTTTT. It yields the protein CAISESDRYAAGELFF.

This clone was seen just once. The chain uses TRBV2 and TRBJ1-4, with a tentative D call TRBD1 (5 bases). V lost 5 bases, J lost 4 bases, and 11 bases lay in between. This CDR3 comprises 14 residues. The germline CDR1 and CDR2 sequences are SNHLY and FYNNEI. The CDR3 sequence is CASSSQGFNEKLFF. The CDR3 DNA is TGTGCCAGCAGTTCGCAGGGATTTAATGAAAAACTGTTTTTT.

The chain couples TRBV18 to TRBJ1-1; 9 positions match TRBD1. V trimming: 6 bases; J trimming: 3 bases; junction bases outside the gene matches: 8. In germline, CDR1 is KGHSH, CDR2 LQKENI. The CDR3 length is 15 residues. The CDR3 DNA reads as TGTGCCAGCTCTCTCTCGACAGGGGGAGACACTGAAGCTTTCTTT. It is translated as CASSLSTGGDTEAFF.

In DNA form, the CDR3 reads TGTGCCAGCAGCGTAGCGGGCGGGAGCTCCAATGAGCAGTTCTTC. It specifies CASSVAGGSSNEQFF. The V call is TRBV9, the J call TRBJ2-1; 7 nucleotides agree with TRBD2. The CDR3 covers 15 residues. The V segment lost 0 bases and the J segment 6 bases; nucleotides outside the gene matches: 6. Germline V CDR1 and CDR2: SGDLS, YYNGEE.

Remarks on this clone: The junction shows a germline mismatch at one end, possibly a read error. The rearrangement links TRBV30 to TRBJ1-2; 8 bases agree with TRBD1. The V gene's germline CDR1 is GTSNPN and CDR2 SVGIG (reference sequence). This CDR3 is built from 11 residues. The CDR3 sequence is CAWITDRVLFF. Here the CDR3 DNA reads TGTGCCTGGATTACGGACAGGGTTCTCTTTTTC.

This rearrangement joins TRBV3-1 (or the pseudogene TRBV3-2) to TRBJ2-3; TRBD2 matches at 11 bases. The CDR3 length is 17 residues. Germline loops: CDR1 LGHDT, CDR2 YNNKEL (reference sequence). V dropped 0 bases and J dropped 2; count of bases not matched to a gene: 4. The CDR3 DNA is TGTGCCAGCAGCCAAGAGGCTAGCGGGGGGCCCACAGATACGCAGTATTTT. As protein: CASSQEASGGPTDTQYF.

CDR3 in amino acids: CASSTLAGEETQYF. CDR3 DNA: TGTGCCAGCAGCACCCTAGCGGGGGAAGAGACCCAGTACTTC. V and J are TRBV5-4 and TRBJ2-5; 10 nucleotides agree with TRBD2. CDR3 length: 14 amino acids. In germline, CDR1 is SGHNT, CDR2 YYREEE (reference sequence). Losses at the gene ends were 4 bases for V and 3 bases for J; bases not matched to a gene: 3.

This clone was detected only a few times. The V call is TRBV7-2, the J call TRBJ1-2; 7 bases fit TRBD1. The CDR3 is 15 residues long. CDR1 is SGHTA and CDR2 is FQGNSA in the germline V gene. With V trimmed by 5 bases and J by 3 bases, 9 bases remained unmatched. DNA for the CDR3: TGTGCCAGCAGCCCCCAATCCGGGACAGACTATGGCTACACCTTC. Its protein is CASSPQSGTDYGYTF.

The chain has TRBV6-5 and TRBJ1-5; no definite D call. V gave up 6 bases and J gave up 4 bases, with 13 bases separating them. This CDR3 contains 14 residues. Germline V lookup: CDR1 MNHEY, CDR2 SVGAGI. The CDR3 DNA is TGTGCCAGCAGCCCGGACTCCCTAAATCAGCCCCAGCATTTT. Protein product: CASSPDSLNQPQHF.

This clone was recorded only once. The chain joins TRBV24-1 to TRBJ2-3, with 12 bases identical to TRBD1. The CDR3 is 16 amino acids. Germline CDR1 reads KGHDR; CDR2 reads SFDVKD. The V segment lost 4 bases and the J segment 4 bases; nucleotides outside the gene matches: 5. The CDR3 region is CATSDRDRGQADTQYF. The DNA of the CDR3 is TGTGCCACCAGTGACCGGGACAGGGGGCAGGCAGATACGCAGTATTTT.

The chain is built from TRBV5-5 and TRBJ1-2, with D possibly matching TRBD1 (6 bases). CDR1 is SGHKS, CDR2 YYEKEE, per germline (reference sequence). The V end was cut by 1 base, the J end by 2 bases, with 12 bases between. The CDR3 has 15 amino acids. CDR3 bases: TGTGCCAGCAGCTTGACCACAGGGATCAACTATGGCTACACCTTC. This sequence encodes CASSLTTGINYGYTF.